This T cell receptor beta chain was captured in a study of monozygotic twins with inflammatory bowel disease. Germline lookup yields CDR1 SGHDT and CDR2 YYEEEE. This CDR3 region has 13 residues. It was about 3,400 ng of total RNA that each TCR library used. Each CDR3 protein gets one entry in TCRdb, which reprocessed the 5' RACE reads and gives no DNA. Listed are about 450,000 distinct CDR3 sequences; about 2.3% falls within the top ten. For every donor, one blood sample of over 2 ml was drawn. The chain carries TRBV5-6 and TRBJ1-2; the D gene TCRdb calls, TRBD1, cannot be checked with no DNA. The sample taken for sequencing was blood. This clonotype was sampled from a human donor with ulcerative colitis or Crohn's disease, or a healthy co-twin of an affected twin (not recorded which). CDR3 region: CASSRTGYYGYTF.